This T cell receptor (beta chain) is drawn from a study of cytomegalovirus exposure and HLA in healthy donors. Study context: Samples from HLA-typed donors yielded approximately 80 million unique TCRs in an early data release. Findings and caveats of the study: Investigators reported about 160 TCR beta chains as tied to cytomegalovirus. Later genetic work tied a missense DCLRE1C variant to beta-chain V and J trimming.

The PCR ran on 60 Vbeta and 13 Jbeta primers. The data were produced by immunoSEQ multiplex PCR, yet TCRdb's version contains in-frame clones alone and is incomplete. The sample is made up of about 110,000 clones, and the top ten hold 6.5% to 7% of it. In the case of this clone: Its cognate antigen is unknown.

The V end was cut by 0 bases, the J end by 2 bases, with 13 bases between. The CDR3 runs 16 residues. Germline V CDR1 and CDR2: SGDLS, YYNGEE. V is TRBV9 and J is TRBJ2-3; D might be TRBD2 (6 bases). This sequence originates from a man between 35 and 55 years old in good health and CMV-seropositive. Material for sequencing was PBMCs. The CDR3 region has the DNA TGTGCCAGCAGCGTAGACGAGCGGGCGGACACAGATACGCAGTATTTT. Translated, it gives CASSVDERADTDTQYF.